The TCR beta chain under discussion was sequenced for a study of human T cells and chemical hapten exposure. Study at large: Diphenylcyclopropenone doses were given weekly to the scalps of patients across the roughly 22-week study.

One entry per CDR3 protein results from TCRdb running MiXCR on the RACE reads. Here the sample spans roughly 98,000 distinct CDR3 sequences, 9.5% to 15% being singletons. This clonotype was counted a few times. Its antigen remains unknown. Study conclusions and caveats: The donor cohort had alopecia, so its immune response may not match that of healthy people.

V was trimmed by 0 bases and J by 5 bases, leaving 6 bases between them. Germline V gene sequence: CDR1 SQVTM, CDR2 ANQGSEA. The CDR3 contains 12 residues. Time point here: patch test 1, 2 weeks after DPC sensitization. Treatment of the sample: therapeutic diphenylcyclopropenone sensitization with weekly scalp DPC. This rearrangement joins TRBV29-1 to TRBJ2-3, with a weak D call TRBD2 (6 bases). The clonotype was recovered from a woman aged 40 to 50 with alopecia areata. Some clones in this sample may be carry-over from other donors' samples. This material consisted of whole blood, taken in connection with sensitization to the hapten diphenylcyclopropenone (DPC). CDR3: CSVEDGGDTQYF. CDR3 bases: TGCAGCGTTGAAGACGGGGGAGATACGCAGTATTTT.